This passage covers 17 T cell receptor beta chains from one sample sequenced in a study of blood T cell repertoires in COVID-19 (dated by TCRdb to the early 2020s). The library came from the immunoSEQ multiplex PCR assay. As stored in TCRdb, this immuneACCESS dataset retains in-frame rearrangements with V and J assigned. A fraction of the clones does not appear; measured against another copy, unresolved V genes explain less than half of the discrepancy, and the remainder lacks a known reason. The sample table lists 250,000 or so clones, approximately 82% of them with a count of one. The top ten clones comprise under 2% of the sample. The sample consisted of peripheral blood. The origin of the receptors is a woman over 75 with acute or convalescent COVID-19.

This rearrangement joins TRBV9 to TRBJ1-3; D is undetermined. The CDR3 runs 15 residues. Per germline, CDR1 SGDLS and CDR2 YYNGEE. The V end lost 4 bases, the J end lost 0 bases, and 11 bases lay between the germline ends. The DNA for the CDR3 is TGTGCCAGCAGCCGACTTGAGGGCTCTGGAAACACCATATATTTT. Protein: CASSRLEGSGNTIYF.

The CDR3 here is CASSFDRASPLHF. The CDR3, as DNA: TGTGCCAGCAGTTTCGACAGGGCTTCACCCCTCCACTTT. The chain is built from TRBV27 and TRBJ1-6, with TRBD1 identical over 7 bases. CDR1 MNHEY and CDR2 SMNVEV come from the germline V gene (reference sequence). Trimming at V came to 3 bases and at J to 9 bases, leaving 2 bases not matched to a gene. The CDR3 sequence is 13 residues long.

The V gene is TRBV5-6, the J gene TRBJ1-1, with TRBD1 identical over 7 bases. CDR1 SGHDT and CDR2 YYEEEE come from the germline V gene. V lost 4 bases to trimming and J lost 5 bases; unmatched junction nucleotides: 8. This CDR3 contains 14 residues. CDR3 loop: CASSLGGGGTEAFF. CDR3 in DNA: TGTGCCAGCAGCCTGGGAGGGGGCGGTACTGAAGCTTTCTTT.

This chain joins TRBV5-8 and TRBJ1-3, with 7 bases that match TRBD1. The CDR3 consists of 14 residues. Germline lookup yields CDR1 SGHTS and CDR2 YDEGEE. After removal of 5 bases from V and 16 bases from J, the junction contained 18 bases not matched to a gene. The CDR3 DNA is TGTGCCAGCAGGCGAGCCCTGGACAGGCCCGCCGGGTATTTT. It specifies CASRRALDRPAGYF.

The gene calls are TRBV7-2 and TRBJ1-4, with 7 bases lining up with TRBD1. Germline V lookup: CDR1 SGHTA, CDR2 FQGNSA. V dropped 3 bases and J dropped 2; count of bases not matched to a gene: 3. The CDR3 is 15 residues long. The CDR3 loop reads CASSFNRGTNEKLFF. The CDR3 region has the DNA TGTGCCAGCAGCTTCAACAGGGGTACTAATGAAAAACTGTTTTTT.

The chain joins TRBV6-2 or TRBV6-3 to TRBJ1-3, with D perhaps TRBD1 (6 bases). V gave up 6 bases and J gave up 2 bases, with 23 bases separating them. The length of the CDR3 is 18 residues. The germline V gene encodes CDR1 MNHEY and CDR2 SVGEGT. The DNA for the CDR3 is TGTGCCAGCAGGCCTTATAGGACAGACTCCGCTGCTGGAAACACCATATATTTT. Protein: CASRPYRTDSAAGNTIYF.

This chain links TRBV3-1 (or the pseudogene TRBV3-2) with TRBJ2-1; perhaps TRBD2 as D (6 bases). The CDR3 sequence is 16 residues long. Germline CDR1 and CDR2: LGHDT and YNNKEL (reference sequence). V was pared by 4 bases and J by 5 bases, with 18 bases between. CDR3 amino acids: CASSRRDSGRHNEQFF. CDR3 in DNA: TGTGCCAGCAGCCGCAGGGACTCCGGTAGGCACAATGAGCAGTTCTTC.

V usage is TRBV27 and J usage is TRBJ1-6, with D possibly matching TRBD1 (5 bases). The germline V and J ends were trimmed by 3 bases and 10 bases, with 10 bases remaining between them. Looked up from germline, CDR1 is MNHEY and CDR2 is SMNVEV (reference sequence). There are 13 residues in the CDR3. The CDR3 nucleotides are TGTGCCAGCAGTTTGGCAGGGAGGTCACCCCTCCACTTT. Translating it yields CASSLAGRSPLHF.

The chain is built from TRBV5-1 and TRBJ2-1, with 8 bases lining up with TRBD2. This CDR3 has 14 amino acids. J gave up 6 bases and V 3 bases, and 5 bases lay outside the gene matches. CDR1 and CDR2 from the germline V gene are SGHRS and YFSETQ. DNA for the CDR3: TGCGCCAGCAGCTACGGGGGGGTACTCAATGAGCAGTTCTTC. This codes for CASSYGGVLNEQFF.

This sequence joins TRBV4-1 and TRBJ1-5; D is unclear. V was cut by 3 bases and J by 5 bases, with 11 bases left in between. CDR1 is MGHRA and CDR2 is YSYEKL in the germline V gene. CDR3 length: 14 residues. The CDR3 DNA reads TGCGCCAGCAGCCACCGCCACGGAGATCAGCCCCAGCATTTT. This encodes CASSHRHGDQPQHF.

This chain joins TRBV19 and TRBJ2-7; the D is unclear. V lost 3 bases, J lost 1 base, and 10 bases lay in between. The V gene's germline CDR1 is LNHDA and CDR2 SQIVND (reference sequence). The CDR3 totals 14 residues. The CDR3 DNA sequence: TGTGCCAGTAGTATTCGTGTAGATTCCTACGAGCAGTACTTC. Translated, it gives CASSIRVDSYEQYF.

This clone appeared a single time. The V gene is TRBV5-1, the J gene TRBJ1-6; TRBD1 aligns across 8 bases. This CDR3 contains 14 residues. V shed 4 bases, J shed 8 bases, and the junction held 5 bases outside the gene matches. Germline V CDR1 and CDR2: SGHRS, YFSETQ. In nucleotides, the CDR3 is TGCGCCAGCAGCCGGGGACAGGCTGATTCACCCCTCCACTTT. It specifies CASSRGQADSPLHF.

The chain uses TRBV19 and TRBJ2-1, with D possibly being TRBD2 (5 bases). The CDR3 runs 15 residues. V was shortened by 4 bases and J by 6 bases, with 16 bases between the two germline ends. Germline-derived CDR1 and CDR2 are LNHDA and SQIVND (reference sequence). The CDR3 region is CASSSPRQEVNEQFF. The CDR3, as DNA: TGTGCCAGTAGTAGCCCCAGGCAGGAGGTCAATGAGCAGTTCTTC.

This chain uses TRBV5-1 with TRBJ2-5, with a possible D match to TRBD1 (6 bases). V lost 6 bases to trimming and J lost 2 bases, with 11 bases between them. Germline CDR1 SGHRS, CDR2 YFSETQ. The CDR3 contains 13 residues. The CDR3 here is CASKTGYQETQYF. CDR3 DNA sequence: TGCGCCAGCAAGACAGGATATCAAGAGACCCAGTACTTC.

In its sample, this clone was seen once. This rearrangement joins TRBV18 to TRBJ2-7; 7 bases match TRBD2. The junction had 1 base not matched to a gene; V was cut back by 3 bases and J by 2 bases. The CDR3 covers 13 residues. Germline V gene data show CDR1 as KGHSH and CDR2 as LQKENI. CDR3 amino acids: CASSPGTTYEQYF. In DNA, the CDR3 is TGTGCCAGCTCACCCGGGACTACCTACGAGCAGTACTTC. Filled out from reference TRBV18 and TRBJ2-7, the complete variable domain reads NAGVMQNPRHLVRRRGQEARLRCSPMKGHSHVYWYRQLPEEGLKFMVYLQKENIIDESGMPKERFSAEFPKEGPSILRIQQVVRGDSAAYFCASSPGTTYEQYFGPGTRLTVT.

The chain uses TRBV29-1 and TRBJ1-3, with TRBD1 matching over 8 bases. The CDR3 extends over 13 amino acids. Germline CDR1 is SQVTM and CDR2 is ANQGSEA. With 6 bases clipped from V and 4 bases from J, the junction kept 5 bases outside the gene matches. This CDR3 reads CSVSGGIGNTIYF. CDR3 in DNA: TGCAGCGTCTCAGGGGGCATCGGAAACACCATATATTTT.

The CDR3 spells CASSPNGAFNYGYTF. The CDR3, as DNA: TGTGCCAGCTCACCAAACGGAGCCTTTAACTATGGCTACACCTTC. This chain uses TRBV18 with TRBJ1-2; D unclear. The germline gives CDR1 KGHSH, CDR2 LQKENI. Trimming removed 2 bases from V and 1 base from J, with 11 bases in between. This CDR3 region has 15 residues. Filled out from reference TRBV18 and TRBJ1-2, the complete variable domain reads NAGVMQNPRHLVRRRGQEARLRCSPMKGHSHVYWYRQLPEEGLKFMVYLQKENIIDESGMPKERFSAEFPKEGPSILRIQQVVRGDSAAYFCASSPNGAFNYGYTFGSGTRLTVV.